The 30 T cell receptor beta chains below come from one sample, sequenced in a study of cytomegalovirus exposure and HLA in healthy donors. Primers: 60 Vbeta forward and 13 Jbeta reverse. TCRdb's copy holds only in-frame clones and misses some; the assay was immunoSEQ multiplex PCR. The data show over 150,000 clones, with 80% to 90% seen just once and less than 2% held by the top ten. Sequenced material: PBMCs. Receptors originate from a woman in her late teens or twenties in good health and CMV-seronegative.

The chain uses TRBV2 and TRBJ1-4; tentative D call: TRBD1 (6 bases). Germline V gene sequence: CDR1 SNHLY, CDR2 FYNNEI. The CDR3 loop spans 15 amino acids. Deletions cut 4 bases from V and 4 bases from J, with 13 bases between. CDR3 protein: CASSVFEGDNEKLFF. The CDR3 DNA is TGTGCCAGCAGTGTGTTTGAGGGGGATAATGAAAAACTGTTTTTT.

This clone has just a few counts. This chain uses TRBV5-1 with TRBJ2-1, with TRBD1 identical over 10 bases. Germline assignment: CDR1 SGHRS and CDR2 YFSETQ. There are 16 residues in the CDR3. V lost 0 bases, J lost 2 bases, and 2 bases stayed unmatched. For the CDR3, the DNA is TGCGCCAGCAGCTTGGCCGGACAGGGGGCCTACAATGAGCAGTTCTTC. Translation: CASSLAGQGAYNEQFF.

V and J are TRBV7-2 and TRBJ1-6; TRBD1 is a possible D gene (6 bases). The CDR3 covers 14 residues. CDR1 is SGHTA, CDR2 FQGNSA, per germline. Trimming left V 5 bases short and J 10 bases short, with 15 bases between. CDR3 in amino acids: CASSRGTRVSPLHF. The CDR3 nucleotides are TGTGCCAGCAGCCGAGGGACAAGGGTCTCACCCCTCCACTTT. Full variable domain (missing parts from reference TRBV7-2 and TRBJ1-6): GAGVSQSPSNKVTEKGKDVELRCDPISGHTALYWYRQSLGQGLEFLIYFQGNSAPDKSGLPSDRFSAERTGGSVSTLTIQRTQQEDSAVYLCASSRGTRVSPLHFGNGTRLTVT.

CDR3 sequence reads: CASSVTGPPPRSGQNTEAFF. DNA of the CDR3: TGTGCCAGCAGCGTAACCGGTCCCCCTCCCAGAAGTGGACAGAACACTGAAGCTTTCTTT. This chain uses TRBV9 with TRBJ1-1; possible D gene TRBD1, 5 bases. The V and J ends lost 1 base and 1 base respectively, with 26 bases between them. This CDR3 has 20 amino acids. In germline, CDR1 is SGDLS, CDR2 YYNGEE.

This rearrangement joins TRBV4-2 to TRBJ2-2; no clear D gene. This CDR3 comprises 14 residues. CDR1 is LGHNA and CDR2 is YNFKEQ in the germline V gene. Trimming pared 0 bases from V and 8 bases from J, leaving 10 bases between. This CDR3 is CASSQEWVRGELFF. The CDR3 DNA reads TGTGCCAGCAGCCAAGAATGGGTGAGGGGGGAGCTGTTTTTT.

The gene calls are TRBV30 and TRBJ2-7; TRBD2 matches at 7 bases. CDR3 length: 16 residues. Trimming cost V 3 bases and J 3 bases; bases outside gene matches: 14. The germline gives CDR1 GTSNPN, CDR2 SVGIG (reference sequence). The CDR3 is CAWSPKGLAAFYEQYF. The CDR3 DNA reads TGTGCCTGGAGCCCAAAGGGCCTAGCGGCATTCTACGAGCAGTACTTC.

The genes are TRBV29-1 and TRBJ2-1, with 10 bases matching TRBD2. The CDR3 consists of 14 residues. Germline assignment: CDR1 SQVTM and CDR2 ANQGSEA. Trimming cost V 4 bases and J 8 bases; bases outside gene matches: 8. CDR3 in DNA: TGCAGCGTTGGGAGCGGGAGGGCCTCCCATGAGCAGTTCTTC. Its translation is CSVGSGRASHEQFF.

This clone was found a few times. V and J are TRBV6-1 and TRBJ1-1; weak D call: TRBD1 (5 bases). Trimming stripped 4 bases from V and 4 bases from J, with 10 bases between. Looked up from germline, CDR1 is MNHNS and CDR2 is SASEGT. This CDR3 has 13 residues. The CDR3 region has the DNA TGTGCCAGCAGTGTTGGACAAGGCACTGAAGCTTTCTTT. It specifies CASSVGQGTEAFF.

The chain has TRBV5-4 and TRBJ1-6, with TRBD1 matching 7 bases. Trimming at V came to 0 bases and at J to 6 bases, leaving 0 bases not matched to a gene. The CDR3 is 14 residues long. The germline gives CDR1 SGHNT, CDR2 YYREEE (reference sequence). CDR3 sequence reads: CASSLDRGNSPLHF. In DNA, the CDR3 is TGTGCCAGCAGCTTGGACAGGGGTAATTCACCCCTCCACTTT.

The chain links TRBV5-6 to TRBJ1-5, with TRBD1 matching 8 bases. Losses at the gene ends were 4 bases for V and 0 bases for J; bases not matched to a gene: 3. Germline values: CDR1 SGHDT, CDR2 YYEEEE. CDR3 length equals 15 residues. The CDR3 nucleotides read TGTGCCAGCAGCCGGACAGGGAATAGCAATCAGCCCCAGCATTTT. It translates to CASSRTGNSNQPQHF.

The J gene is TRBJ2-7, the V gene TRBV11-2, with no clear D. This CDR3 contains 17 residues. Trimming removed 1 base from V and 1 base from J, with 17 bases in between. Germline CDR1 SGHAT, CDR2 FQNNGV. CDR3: CASSLAPRGGSSYEQYF. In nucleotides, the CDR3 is TGTGCCAGCAGCTTAGCCCCCCGCGGCGGATCTTCCTACGAGCAGTACTTC.

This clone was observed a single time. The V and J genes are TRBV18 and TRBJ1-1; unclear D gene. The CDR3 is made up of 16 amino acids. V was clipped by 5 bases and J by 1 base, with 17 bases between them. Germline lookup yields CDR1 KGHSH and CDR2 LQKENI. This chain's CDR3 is CASSSNSGGANTEAFF. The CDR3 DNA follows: TGTGCCAGCTCATCCAATAGTGGCGGCGCGAACACTGAAGCTTTCTTT.

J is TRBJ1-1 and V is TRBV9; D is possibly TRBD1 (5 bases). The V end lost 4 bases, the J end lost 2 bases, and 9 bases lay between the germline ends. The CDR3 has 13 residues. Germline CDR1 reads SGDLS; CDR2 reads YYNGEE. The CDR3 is CASSLRANTEAFF. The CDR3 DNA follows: TGTGCCAGCAGCCTCAGGGCCAACACTGAAGCTTTCTTT.

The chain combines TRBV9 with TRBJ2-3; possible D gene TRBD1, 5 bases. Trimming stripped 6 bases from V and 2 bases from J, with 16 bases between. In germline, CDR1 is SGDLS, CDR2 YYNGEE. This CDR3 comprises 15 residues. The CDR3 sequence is CASNSDRTPTDTQYF. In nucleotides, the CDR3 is TGTGCCAGCAATTCCGACAGAACGCCCACAGATACGCAGTATTTT. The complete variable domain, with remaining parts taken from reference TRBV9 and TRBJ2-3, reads DSGVTQTPKHLITATGQRVTLRCSPRSGDLSVYWYQQSLDQGLQFLIQYYNGEERAKGNILERFSAQQFPDLHSELNLSSLELGDSALYFCASNSDRTPTDTQYFGPGTRLTVL.

The CDR3 bases are TGTGCCAGCTCCCCCGACTTAGCCCCAAACTATGGCTACACCTTC. Encoded protein: CASSPDLAPNYGYTF. The chain has TRBV18 and TRBJ1-2; no clear D gene. In germline, CDR1 is KGHSH, CDR2 LQKENI. V shed 6 bases and J shed 2 bases, with 16 bases lying between them. CDR3 size: 15 residues. Variable domain in full (rest from reference TRBV18 and TRBJ1-2): NAGVMQNPRHLVRRRGQEARLRCSPMKGHSHVYWYRQLPEEGLKFMVYLQKENIIDESGMPKERFSAEFPKEGPSILRIQQVVRGDSAAYFCASSPDLAPNYGYTFGSGTRLTVV.

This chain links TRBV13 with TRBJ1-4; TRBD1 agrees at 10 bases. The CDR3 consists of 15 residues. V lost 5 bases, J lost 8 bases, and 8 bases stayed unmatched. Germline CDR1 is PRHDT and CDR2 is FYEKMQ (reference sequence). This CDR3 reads CASSPQTGGVEKLFF. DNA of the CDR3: TGTGCCAGCAGCCCACAGACAGGGGGCGTCGAAAAACTGTTTTTT.

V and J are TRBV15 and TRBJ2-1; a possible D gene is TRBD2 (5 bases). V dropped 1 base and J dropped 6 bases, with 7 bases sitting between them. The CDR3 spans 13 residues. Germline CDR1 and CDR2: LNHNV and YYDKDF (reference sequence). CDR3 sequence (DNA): TGTGCCACCAGCAGAGGACGGGGCAATGAGCAGTTCTTC. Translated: CATSRGRGNEQFF.

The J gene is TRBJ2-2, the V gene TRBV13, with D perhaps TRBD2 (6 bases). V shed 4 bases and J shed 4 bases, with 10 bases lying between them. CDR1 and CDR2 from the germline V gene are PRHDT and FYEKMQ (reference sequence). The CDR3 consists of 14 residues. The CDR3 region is CASSSGLSTGELFF. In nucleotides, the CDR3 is TGTGCCAGCAGCTCGGGACTGTCCACCGGGGAGCTGTTTTTT.

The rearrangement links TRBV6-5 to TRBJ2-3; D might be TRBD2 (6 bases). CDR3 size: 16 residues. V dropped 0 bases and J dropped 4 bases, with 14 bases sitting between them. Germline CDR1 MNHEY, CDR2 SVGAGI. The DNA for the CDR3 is TGTGCCAGCAGTTACTCGGAGACTAGATACTCAGATACGCAGTATTTT. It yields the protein CASSYSETRYSDTQYF.

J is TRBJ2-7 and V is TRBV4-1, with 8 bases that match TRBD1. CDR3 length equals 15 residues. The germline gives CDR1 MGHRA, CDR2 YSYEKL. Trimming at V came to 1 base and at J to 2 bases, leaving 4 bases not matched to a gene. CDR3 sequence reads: CASSQVAGGPYEQYF. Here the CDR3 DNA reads TGCGCCAGCAGCCAAGTGGCAGGGGGCCCCTACGAGCAGTACTTC.

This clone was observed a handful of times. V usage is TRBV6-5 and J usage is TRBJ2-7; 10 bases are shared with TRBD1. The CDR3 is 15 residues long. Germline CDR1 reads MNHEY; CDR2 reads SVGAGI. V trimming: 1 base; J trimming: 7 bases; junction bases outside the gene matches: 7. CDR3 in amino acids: CASSYWGQGSGEQYF. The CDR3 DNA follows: TGTGCCAGCAGTTACTGGGGACAGGGGTCGGGTGAGCAGTACTTC.

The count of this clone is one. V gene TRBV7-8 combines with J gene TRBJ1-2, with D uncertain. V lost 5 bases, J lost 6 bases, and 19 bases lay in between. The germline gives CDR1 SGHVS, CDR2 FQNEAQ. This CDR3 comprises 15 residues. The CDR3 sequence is CASSPFNGWANGYTF. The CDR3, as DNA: TGTGCCAGCAGCCCCTTTAATGGGTGGGCGAATGGCTACACCTTC.

The CDR3 region has the DNA TGTGCCAGCAGCTTAGAACGGGAACAGGGGGCCACCGGGGAGCTGTTTTTT. This encodes CASSLEREQGATGELFF. The chain couples TRBV7-2 to TRBJ2-2, with TRBD1 matching 9 bases. CDR3 length equals 17 residues. V dropped 1 base and J dropped 4; count of bases not matched to a gene: 7. The germline V gene has CDR1 SGHTA and CDR2 FQGNSA. The complete variable domain, with remaining parts taken from reference TRBV7-2 and TRBJ2-2, reads GAGVSQSPSNKVTEKGKDVELRCDPISGHTALYWYRQSLGQGLEFLIYFQGNSAPDKSGLPSDRFSAERTGGSVSTLTIQRTQQEDSAVYLCASSLEREQGATGELFFGEGSRLTVL.

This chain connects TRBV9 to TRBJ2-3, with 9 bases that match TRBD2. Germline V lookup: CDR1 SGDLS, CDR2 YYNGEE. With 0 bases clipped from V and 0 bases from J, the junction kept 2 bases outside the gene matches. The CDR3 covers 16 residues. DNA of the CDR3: TGTGCCAGCAGCGTAGGACTAGCGGATAGCACAGATACGCAGTATTTT. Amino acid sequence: CASSVGLADSTDTQYF.

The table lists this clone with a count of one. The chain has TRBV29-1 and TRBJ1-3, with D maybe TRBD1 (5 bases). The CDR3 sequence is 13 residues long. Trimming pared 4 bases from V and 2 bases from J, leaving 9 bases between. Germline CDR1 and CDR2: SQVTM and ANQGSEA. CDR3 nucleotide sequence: TGCAGCGTTGTTGGGGGGACTGGAAACACCATATATTTT. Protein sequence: CSVVGGTGNTIYF.

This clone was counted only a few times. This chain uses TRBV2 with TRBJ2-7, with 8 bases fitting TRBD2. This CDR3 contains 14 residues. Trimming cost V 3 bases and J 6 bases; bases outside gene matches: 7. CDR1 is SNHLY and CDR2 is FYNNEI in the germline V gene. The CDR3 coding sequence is TGTGCCAGCAGTGAGGGAGCGGGAGATCGCGAGCAGTACTTC. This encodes CASSEGAGDREQYF.

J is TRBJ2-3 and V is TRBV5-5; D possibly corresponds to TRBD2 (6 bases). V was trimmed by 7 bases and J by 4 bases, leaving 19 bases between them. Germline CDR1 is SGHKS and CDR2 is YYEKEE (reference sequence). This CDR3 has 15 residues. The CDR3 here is CASGQGLMISDTQYF. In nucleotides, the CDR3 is TGTGCCAGCGGCCAGGGACTGATGATTTCAGATACGCAGTATTTT.

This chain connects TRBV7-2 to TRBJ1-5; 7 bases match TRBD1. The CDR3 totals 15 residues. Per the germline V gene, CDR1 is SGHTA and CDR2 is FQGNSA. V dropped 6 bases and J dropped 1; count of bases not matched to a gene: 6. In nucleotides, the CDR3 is TGTGCCAGCAGAGCTACAGGGGCGAGCAATCAGCCCCAGCATTTT. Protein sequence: CASRATGASNQPQHF. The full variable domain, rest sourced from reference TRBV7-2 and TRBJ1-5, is GAGVSQSPSNKVTEKGKDVELRCDPISGHTALYWYRQSLGQGLEFLIYFQGNSAPDKSGLPSDRFSAERTGGSVSTLTIQRTQQEDSAVYLCASRATGASNQPQHFGDGTRLSIL.

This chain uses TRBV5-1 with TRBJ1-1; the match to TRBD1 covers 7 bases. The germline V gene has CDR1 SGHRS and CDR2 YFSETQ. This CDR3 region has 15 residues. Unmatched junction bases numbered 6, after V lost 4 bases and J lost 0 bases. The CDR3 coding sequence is TGCGCCAGCAGCCAACGACAGGGCTTGAACACTGAAGCTTTCTTT. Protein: CASSQRQGLNTEAFF.

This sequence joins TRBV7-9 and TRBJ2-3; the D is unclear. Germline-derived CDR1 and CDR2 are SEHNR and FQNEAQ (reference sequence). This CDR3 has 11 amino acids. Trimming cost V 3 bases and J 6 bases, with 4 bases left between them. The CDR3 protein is CASSFEDTQYF. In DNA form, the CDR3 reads TGTGCCAGCAGCTTCGAGGATACGCAGTATTTT.